The clone carrying this TCR beta chain is a singleton in its sample. Its specificity is not known. Germline lookup yields CDR1 SGHRS and CDR2 YFSETQ. The CDR3 length is 13 residues. The ends were cut back, 0 bases at V and 1 base at J, with 4 bases in the middle. Pools of viral peptides were used by the ViraFEST assay to expand antigen-specific CD4+ T cells ahead of sequencing. Following culture for 9 to 11 days, CD4+ T cells were isolated. Recipients of the vaccine had no prior SARS-CoV-2 infection and negative nucleocapsid antibodies. A density of roughly 2 million PBMC per well was used; these cells were cultured with roughly 10 IU/ml IL-2 and about 9.5 ug/ml peptides. At days 3 and 7, half of the medium was exchanged for IL-2 medium. This sample was included in a study of vaccination effects on CD4 cells after COVID-19. Overall study: Two doses of either BNT162b2 or mRNA-1273 were given to each participant.

Libraries were prepared by immunoSEQ multiplex PCR; TCRdb keeps only in-frame clonotypes and omits some of them. Among 50,000 or so clones listed, about four fifths were seen once. General study points: Whether induced by infection or by vaccine, clones showed marked clonal contraction late after vaccination.

The sequencing used CD4+ T cells from PBMCs cultured with HCoV-OC43 spike peptides, collected before COVID-19 vaccination. Subset here: HCoV-OC43 spike overlapping peptide pool stimulation. V gene TRBV5-1 combines with J gene TRBJ1-1; D ambiguous. This receptor was taken from a human donor who received a COVID-19 vaccine. CDR3 loop: CASSLEENTEAFF. CDR3 in DNA: TGCGCCAGCAGCTTGGAGGAGAACACTGAAGCTTTCTTT.